This TCR beta chain was recovered during a study of a mutant IDH1 vaccine in newly diagnosed glioma. This CDR3 contains 13 residues. The V end was cut by 3 bases, the J end by 5 bases, with 8 bases between. Germline V gene data show CDR1 as PRHDT and CDR2 as FYEKMQ (reference sequence). Assay used: immunoSEQ multiplex PCR; TCRdb lists only in-frame clones, some missing. The data show around 53,000 clones, roughly 85% seen once. Time point given: baseline, week 1 (first vaccination visit). Treatment indicated: pre-vaccination baseline after standard-of-care therapy. The material sequenced was PBMCs, taken from a glioma patient treated with radiotherapy, temozolomide or both. The sequence came from a man between 40 and 49 years old with glioma. This chain links TRBV13 with TRBJ2-1; no clear D gene. CDR3 in amino acids: CASSLENNNEQFF. DNA of the CDR3: TGTGCCAGCAGCTTGGAAAATAACAATGAGCAGTTCTTC.